This TCR beta chain came from a study of brain T cells in children with intractable seizures. Study results and limitations: Patients' HCMV serostatus was unknown; virus specificity rests on CDR3 similarity alone.

TCRdb's copy holds only in-frame clones and misses some; the assay was immunoSEQ multiplex PCR. The top ten hold roughly 5.8% of the sample, which has about 340,000 clones, nearly 95% seen once. Note on this clone: What it binds is not known.

V dropped 1 base and J dropped 10 bases, with 10 bases sitting between them. The CDR3 has 12 residues. The germline V gene has CDR1 SEHNR and CDR2 FQNEAQ (reference sequence). Time point defined: blood from clinic visit 5 months post-surgery; TSC patient then seizure free. Before surgery, patients took at least one anti-epileptic drug. The origin of this receptor is a boy less than two years old with tuberous sclerosis and intractable seizures. This specimen consisted of peripheral blood, obtained 4 to 6 months after surgery. This rearrangement joins TRBV7-9 to TRBJ1-1; weak D call: TRBD1 (6 bases). CDR3 region: CASSLDRGRAFF. CDR3 DNA: TGTGCCAGCAGCTTAGATAGGGGGAGAGCTTTCTTT.